This TCR beta chain was profiled in a study of patients and donors after allogeneic stem cell transplantation. The CDR3 covers 15 residues. In germline, CDR1 is SGHVS, CDR2 FQNEAQ. The V segment lost 2 bases and the J segment 2 bases; nucleotides outside the gene matches: 3. TCRdb reanalysed the RT-PCR reads using MiXCR and keeps one entry per CDR3 protein. The table has approximately 200,000 distinct CDR3 sequences, less than 15% seen once; the top ten hold around a tenth. Sequenced input: blood, either unsorted or a sorted T cell fraction (not recorded which). This chain joins TRBV7-8 and TRBJ1-2, with 9 nucleotides matching TRBD1. This receptor was taken from a human donor who was either an allogeneic HSCT recipient or a stem cell or donor lymphocyte infusion donor (not recorded which). It is not recorded whose cells these are; they may come from a transplant donor. CDR3 nucleotides: TGTGCCAGCAGCTTAAGGGGGACAGGGAACTATGGCTACACCTTC. It specifies CASSLRGTGNYGYTF. The full variable domain, its missing parts supplied by reference TRBV7-8 and TRBJ1-2, is GAGVSQSPRYKVAKRGQDVALRCDPISGHVSLFWYQQALGQGPEFLTYFQNEAQLDKSGLPSDRFFAERPEGSVSTLKIQRTQQEDSAVYLCASSLRGTGNYGYTFGSGTRLTVV.